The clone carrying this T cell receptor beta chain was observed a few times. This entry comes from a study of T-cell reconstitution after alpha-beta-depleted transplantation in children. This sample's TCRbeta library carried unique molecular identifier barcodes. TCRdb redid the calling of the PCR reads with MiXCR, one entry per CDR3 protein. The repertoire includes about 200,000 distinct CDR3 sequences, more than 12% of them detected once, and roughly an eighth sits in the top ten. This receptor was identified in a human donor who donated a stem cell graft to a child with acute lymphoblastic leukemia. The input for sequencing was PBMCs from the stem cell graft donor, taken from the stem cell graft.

The chain's CDR3 is CASSLVQDSYEQYF. The DNA for the CDR3 is TGTGCCAGCAGTTTAGTTCAGGATTCCTACGAGCAGTACTTC. The chain carries TRBV12-3 or TRBV12-4 and TRBJ2-7; D is unresolved. The CDR3 totals 14 residues. The V end lost 1 base, the J end lost 1 base, and 8 bases lay between the germline ends.